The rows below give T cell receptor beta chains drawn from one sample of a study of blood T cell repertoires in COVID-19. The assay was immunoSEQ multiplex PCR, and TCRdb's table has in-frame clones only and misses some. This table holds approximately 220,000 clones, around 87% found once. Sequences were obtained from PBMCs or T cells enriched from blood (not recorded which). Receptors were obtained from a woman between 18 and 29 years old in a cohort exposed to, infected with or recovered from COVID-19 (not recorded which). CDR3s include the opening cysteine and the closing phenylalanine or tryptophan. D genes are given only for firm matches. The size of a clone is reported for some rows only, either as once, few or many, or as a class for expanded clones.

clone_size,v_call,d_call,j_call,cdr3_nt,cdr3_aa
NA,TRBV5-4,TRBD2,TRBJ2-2,TGTGCCAGCAGCTTTAGCGGGAGGCGGGCCGGGGAGCTGTTTTTT,CASSFSGRRAGELFF
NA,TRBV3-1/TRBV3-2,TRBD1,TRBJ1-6,TGTGCCAGCAGCCAAGATATGCCCCAGGGGGGTTCACCCCTCCACTTT,CASSQDMPQGGSPLHF
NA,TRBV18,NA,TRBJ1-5,TGTGCCAGCTCACCCCCAGGCGGGACTGTTGGTCAGCCCCAGCATTTT,CASSPPGGTVGQPQHF
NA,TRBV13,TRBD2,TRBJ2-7,TGTGCCAGCAGCCCTAGCGGGAGCTACGAGCAGTACTTC,CASSPSGSYEQYF
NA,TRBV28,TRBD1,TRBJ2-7,TGTGCCAGCAGTCAGCGGACAGGGGGCAACGAGCAGTACTTC,CASSQRTGGNEQYF
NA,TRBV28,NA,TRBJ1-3,TGTGCCAGCAGCCCTCCATGGGGCGGCTCTGGAAACACCATATATTTT,CASSPPWGGSGNTIYF
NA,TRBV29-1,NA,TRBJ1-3,TGCAGCGCAGGGGTATCCGTTAGCTCTGGAAACACCATATATTTT,CSAGVSVSSGNTIYF
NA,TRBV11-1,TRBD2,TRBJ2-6,TGTGCCAGCAGTAGTAGCGGGAGAGGTGGGGCCAACGTCCTGACTTTC,CASSSSGRGGANVLTF
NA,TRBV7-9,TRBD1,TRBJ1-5,TGTGCCAGCAGCACGAGTACAGGGGCTACCACCCGGCCCCAGCATTTT,CASSTSTGATTRPQHF
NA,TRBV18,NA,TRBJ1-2,TGTGCCAGCTCACCGGGAGGGAAGGGCTACACCTTC,CASSPGGKGYTF
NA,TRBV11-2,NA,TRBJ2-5,TGTGCCAGCAGATCAGCGGCCCGGGGAGAGACCCAGTACTTC,CASRSAARGETQYF
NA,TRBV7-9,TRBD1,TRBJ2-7,TGTGCCAGCAGCTTCGACAGGGGGGGATACGAGCAGTACTTC,CASSFDRGGYEQYF
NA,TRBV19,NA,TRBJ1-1,TGTGCCAGTAGGAGACAGTATGAAGCTTTCTTT,CASRRQYEAFF
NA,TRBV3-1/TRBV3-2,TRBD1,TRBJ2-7,TGTGCCAGCAGCCTCGGACAGGGCGACTACGAGCAGTACTTC,CASSLGQGDYEQYF
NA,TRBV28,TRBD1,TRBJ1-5,TGTGCCACCGCATCCGGGACAGCTATACCTTATAGCAATCAGCCCCAGCATTTT,CATASGTAIPYSNQPQHF
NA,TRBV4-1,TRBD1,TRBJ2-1,TGCGCCAGCAGCCAAGAGTCTGGGACAGGGGATGAGCAGTTCTTC,CASSQESGTGDEQFF
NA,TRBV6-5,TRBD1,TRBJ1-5,TGTGCCAGCAGCGAGACAGGGGTCGGTCAGCCCCAGCATTTT,CASSETGVGQPQHF
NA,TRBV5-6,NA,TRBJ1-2,TGTGCCAGCAGCTGGGGCGGGGTCCTGGGGGATGGCTACACCTTC,CASSWGGVLGDGYTF
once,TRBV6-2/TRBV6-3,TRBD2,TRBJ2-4,TGTGCCAGCAGTCTAGCGAGCGGGGGGGCCAAAAACATTCAGTACTTC,CASSLASGGAKNIQYF
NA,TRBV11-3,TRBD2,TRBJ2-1,TGTGCCAGCAGCTTCGGGAGGGCCTTGCGCAATGAGCAGTTCTTC,CASSFGRALRNEQFF
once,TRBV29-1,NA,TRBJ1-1,TGCAGCGGGAACAGGGACACTGAAGCTTTCTTT,CSGNRDTEAFF
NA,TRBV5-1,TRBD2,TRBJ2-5,TGCGCCAGCAGTTCCCGGCGGGGGGGAGTAGAGACCCAGTACTTC,CASSSRRGGVETQYF
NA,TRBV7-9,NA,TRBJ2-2,TGTGCCACCGACAGGTCGAAAAACACCGGGGAGCTGTTTTTT,CATDRSKNTGELFF
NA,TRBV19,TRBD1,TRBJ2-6,TGTGCCAGCCTAGGGACAGGGGGCGCTGGGGCCAACGTCCTGACTTTC,CASLGTGGAGANVLTF
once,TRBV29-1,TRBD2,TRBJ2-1,TGCAGCGTTGAAGGTACGACTAGCGGTCTCAACAATGAGCAGTTCTTC,CSVEGTTSGLNNEQFF
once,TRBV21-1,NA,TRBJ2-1,TGTGCCAGCAGCTTGGGCGGGACTCCCTACAATGAGCAGTTCTTC,CASSLGGTPYNEQFF
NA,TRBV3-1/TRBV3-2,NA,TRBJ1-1,TGTGCCAGCAACCGTGGTGGGGGCTTGAACACTGAAGCTTTCTTT,CASNRGGGLNTEAFF
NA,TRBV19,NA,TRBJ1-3,TGTGCCAGTAGCGCTCGTTTGAGCTCTGGAAACACCATATATTTT,CASSARLSSGNTIYF
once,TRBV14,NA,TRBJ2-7,TGTGCCAGCAGCCAAGGAAGGCTCTCTACTAAGTACTTC,CASSQGRLSTKYF
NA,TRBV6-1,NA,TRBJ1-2,TGTGCCAGCAGTGACCTTTACGGACGGGGGAACTATCATGGCTACACCTTC,CASSDLYGRGNYHGYTF
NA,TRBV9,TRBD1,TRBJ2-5,TGTGCCAGCAGCGTAGCAGGGGGCGTATTGGAGACCCAGTACTTC,CASSVAGGVLETQYF
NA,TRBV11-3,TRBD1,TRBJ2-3,TGTGCAAGCGGGGACAGGGGCCCCGAAACGCAGTATTTT,CASGDRGPETQYF
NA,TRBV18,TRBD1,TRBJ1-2,TGTGCCAGCTCACAGGGGACAGGGGGCAATGGCTACACCTTC,CASSQGTGGNGYTF
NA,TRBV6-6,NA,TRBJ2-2,TGTGCCAGCAGTCCCCCGATTAGACTTGACACCGGGGAGCTGTTTTTT,CASSPPIRLDTGELFF
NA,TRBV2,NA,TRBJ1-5,TGTGCCAGCACATTTTCGGAGGGCAATCAGCCCCAGCATTTT,CASTFSEGNQPQHF
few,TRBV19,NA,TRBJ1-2,TGTGCCAGTAGATTTCCGGGACAAGCTAACTATGGCTACACCTTC,CASRFPGQANYGYTF
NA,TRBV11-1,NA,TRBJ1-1,TGTGCCAGCAGCTCCGGCGGGGAGACCGAAGCTTTCTTT,CASSSGGETEAFF
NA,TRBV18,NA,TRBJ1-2,TGTGCCAGCTCACCGGAGCGGGGGACGGGCGGCTACACCTTC,CASSPERGTGGYTF
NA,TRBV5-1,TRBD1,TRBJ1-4,TGCGCCAGCAGACCCTCGGGGACAGCAGAAAAACTGTTTTTT,CASRPSGTAEKLFF
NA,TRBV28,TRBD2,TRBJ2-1,TGTGCCAGCAGTTTATCCGGGACTAGCGGGAGTTCCAATGAGCAGTTCTTC,CASSLSGTSGSSNEQFF
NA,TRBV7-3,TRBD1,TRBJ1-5,TGTGCCAGCAGCTTGGCAGGGGGCCTTAATCAGCCCCAGCATTTT,CASSLAGGLNQPQHF
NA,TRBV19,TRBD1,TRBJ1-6,TGTGCCAGTGGACAGGGGGGAGGTTCACCCCTCCACTTT,CASGQGGGSPLHF